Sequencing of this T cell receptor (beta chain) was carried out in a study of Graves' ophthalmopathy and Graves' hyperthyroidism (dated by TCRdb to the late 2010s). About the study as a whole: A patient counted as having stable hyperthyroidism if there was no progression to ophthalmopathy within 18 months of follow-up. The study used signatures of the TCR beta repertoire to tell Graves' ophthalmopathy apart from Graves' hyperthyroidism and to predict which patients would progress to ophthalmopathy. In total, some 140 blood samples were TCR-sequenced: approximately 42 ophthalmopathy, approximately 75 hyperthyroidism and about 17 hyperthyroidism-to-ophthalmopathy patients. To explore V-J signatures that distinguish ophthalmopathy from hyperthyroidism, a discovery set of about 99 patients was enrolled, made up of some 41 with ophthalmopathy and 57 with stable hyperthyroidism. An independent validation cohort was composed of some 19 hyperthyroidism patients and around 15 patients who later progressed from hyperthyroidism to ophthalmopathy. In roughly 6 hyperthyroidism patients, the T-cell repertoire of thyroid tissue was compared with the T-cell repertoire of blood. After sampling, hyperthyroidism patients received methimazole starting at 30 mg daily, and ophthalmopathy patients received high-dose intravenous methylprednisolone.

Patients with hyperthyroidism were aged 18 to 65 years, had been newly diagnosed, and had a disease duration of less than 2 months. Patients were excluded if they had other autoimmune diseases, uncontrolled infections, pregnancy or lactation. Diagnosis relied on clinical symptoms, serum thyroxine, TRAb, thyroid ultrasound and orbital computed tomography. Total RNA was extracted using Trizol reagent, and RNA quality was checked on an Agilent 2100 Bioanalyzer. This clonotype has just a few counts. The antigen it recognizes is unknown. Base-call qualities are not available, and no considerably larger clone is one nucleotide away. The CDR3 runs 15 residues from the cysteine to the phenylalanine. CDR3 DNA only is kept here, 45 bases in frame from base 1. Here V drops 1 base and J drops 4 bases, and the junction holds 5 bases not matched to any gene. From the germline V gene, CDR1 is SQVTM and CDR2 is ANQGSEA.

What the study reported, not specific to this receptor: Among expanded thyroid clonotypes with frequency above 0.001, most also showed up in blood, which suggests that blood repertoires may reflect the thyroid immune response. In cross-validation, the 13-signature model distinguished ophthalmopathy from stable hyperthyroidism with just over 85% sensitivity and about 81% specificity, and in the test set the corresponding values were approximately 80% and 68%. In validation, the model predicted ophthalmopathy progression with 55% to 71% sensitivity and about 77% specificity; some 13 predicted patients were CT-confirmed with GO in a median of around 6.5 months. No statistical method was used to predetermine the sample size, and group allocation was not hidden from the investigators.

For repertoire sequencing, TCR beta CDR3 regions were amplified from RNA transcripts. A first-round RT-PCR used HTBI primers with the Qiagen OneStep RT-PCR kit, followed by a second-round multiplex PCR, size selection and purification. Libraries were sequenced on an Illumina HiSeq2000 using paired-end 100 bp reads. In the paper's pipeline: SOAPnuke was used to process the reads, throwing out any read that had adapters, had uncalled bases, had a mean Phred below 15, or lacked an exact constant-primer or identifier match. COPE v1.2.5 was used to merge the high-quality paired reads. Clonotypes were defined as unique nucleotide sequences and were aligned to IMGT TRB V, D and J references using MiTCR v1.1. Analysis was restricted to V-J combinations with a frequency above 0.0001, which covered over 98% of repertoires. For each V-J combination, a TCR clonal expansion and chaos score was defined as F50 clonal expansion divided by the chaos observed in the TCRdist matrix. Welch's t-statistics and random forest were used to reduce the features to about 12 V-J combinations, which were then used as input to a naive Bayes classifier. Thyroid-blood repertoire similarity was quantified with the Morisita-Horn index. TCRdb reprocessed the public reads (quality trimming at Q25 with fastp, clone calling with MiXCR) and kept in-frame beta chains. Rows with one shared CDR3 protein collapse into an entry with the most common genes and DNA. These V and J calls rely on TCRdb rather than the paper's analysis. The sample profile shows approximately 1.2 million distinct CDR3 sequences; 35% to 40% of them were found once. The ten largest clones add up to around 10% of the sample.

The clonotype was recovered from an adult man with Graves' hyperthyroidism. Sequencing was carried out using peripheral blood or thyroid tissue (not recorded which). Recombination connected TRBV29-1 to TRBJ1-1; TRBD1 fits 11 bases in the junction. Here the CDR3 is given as CSVEGTGGAGTEAFF. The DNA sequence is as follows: TGCAGCGTTGAAGGGACAGGGGGCGCAGGCACTGAAGCTTTCTTT.